The clone carrying this TCR beta chain was seen a few times. As yet, its antigen is unknown. This CDR3 is built from 17 residues. The ends lost 2 bases at V and 0 bases at J; junction bases unmatched: 7. Germline loops: CDR1 MNHNS, CDR2 SASEGT. These data come from a study of cytotoxic CD8 clonotypes in ibrutinib-treated CLL. The study's findings and limits: Ibrutinib response saw clonality rise, and progression saw it return toward baseline.

TCRdb's table, derived via immunoSEQ multiplex PCR, lists solely in-frame clones and lacks some. The table lists some 61,000 clones, about two thirds of them singletons. Sequenced material: PBMCs, taken after 12 months of ibrutinib treatment. The chain joins TRBV6-1 to TRBJ2-1; 7 nucleotides line up with TRBD2. This receptor was identified in a human donor with chronic lymphocytic leukemia. This chain's CDR3 is CASSEILAGLSYNEQFF. The CDR3 DNA is TGTGCCAGCAGTGAAATCTTAGCGGGTCTCTCCTACAATGAGCAGTTCTTC.